This TCR beta chain is from a study of identical twins. Study-wide results and limits: For out-of-frame alpha sequences shared by twins, low generation probability was in excess. There is a chance that invariant MAIT and iNKT cells partially muddied zero-insertion analyses.

Template switching supplied a universal primer site; unique molecular identifiers were carried on the cDNA. TCRdb re-derived calls from the 5' RACE reads in MiXCR, one entry per CDR3 protein. The top ten hold roughly 9% of the sample, which has some 330,000 distinct CDR3 sequences, about 10% seen once. Every one of the donors was a healthy Caucasian. A word on this clonotype: Antigen specificity is unknown.

CDR3 size: 16 residues. V gave up 3 bases and J gave up 8 bases; unmatched junction bases: 15. CDR1 is SGHDT and CDR2 is YYEEEE in the germline V gene. The origin of this receptor is a woman between 45 and 65 years old in good health. The V call is TRBV5-6, the J call TRBJ1-2; 8 nucleotides align to TRBD1. The sample consisted of naive T cells sorted from blood. CDR3: CASSSSGTGDSIGYTF. Here the CDR3 DNA reads TGTGCCAGCAGCTCCTCCGGGACAGGAGACTCAATAGGCTACACCTTC. Full variable domain (missing parts from reference TRBV5-6 and TRBJ1-2): DAGVTQSPTHLIKTRGQQVTLRCSPKSGHDTVSWYQQALGQGPQFIFQYYEEEERQRGNFPDRFSGHQFPNYSSELNVNALLLGDSALYLCASSSSGTGDSIGYTFGSGTRLTVV.